Below are 21 T cell receptor beta chains sequenced from a single sample in a study of T-cell memory formation after mild COVID-19. TCRdb reprocessed the 5' RACE reads via MiXCR and lists one record per CDR3 protein. This sample has more than 350,000 distinct CDR3 sequences, with roughly 15% found just once. The sequenced material came from PBMCs or a T cell subset sorted from them (not recorded which). The receptors were gathered from a man younger than 35 who had mild COVID-19 (a few samples of this study predate the infection). Cell type and time point are not known.

The chain links TRBV5-5 to TRBJ2-1; D perhaps matches TRBD1 (5 bases). Germline loops: CDR1 SGHKS, CDR2 YYEKEE (reference sequence). The CDR3 covers 15 residues. Trimming removed 0 bases from V and 1 base from J, with 8 bases in between. The CDR3 region is CASSLVGDSYNEQFF. The CDR3 DNA follows: TGTGCCAGCAGCTTGGTAGGGGATTCCTACAATGAGCAGTTCTTC.

This clonotype occurred a few times. This chain joins TRBV4-1 and TRBJ1-1; possibly TRBD1 for D (5 bases). Germline V CDR1 and CDR2: MGHRA, YSYEKL. This CDR3 spans 12 amino acids. Trimming pared 1 base from V and 11 bases from J, leaving 11 bases between. CDR3 bases: TGCGCCAGCAGCCAAGTGGTCGGGGCGGCTTTCTTT. Its protein product is CASSQVVGAAFF.

The V and J genes are TRBV27 and TRBJ2-5, with TRBD1 identical over 9 bases. V lost 6 bases and J lost 5; bases outside the gene matches: 7. The CDR3 is 14 residues long. In germline, CDR1 is MNHEY, CDR2 SMNVEV (reference sequence). For the CDR3, the DNA is TGTGCCAGCAGAGGACAGGGGTGGGAGGAGACCCAGTACTTC. Protein product: CASRGQGWEETQYF.

The chain couples TRBV20-1 to TRBJ1-6, with 7 bases aligning to TRBD1. CDR1 and CDR2 (germline): DFQATT, SNEGSKA (reference sequence). The V segment lost 3 bases and the J segment 6 bases; nucleotides outside the gene matches: 8. The CDR3 has 15 amino acids. The CDR3 spells CSASLGAGGNSPLHF. CDR3 coding DNA: TGCAGTGCTAGCCTCGGGGCAGGGGGTAATTCACCCCTCCACTTT.

This clonotype was detected a few times. The chain employs TRBV4-3 and TRBJ1-4; D remains ambiguous. V was cut by 2 bases and J by 10 bases, with 14 bases left in between. CDR3 size: 14 residues. Germline loops: CDR1 LGHNA, CDR2 YSLEER. The CDR3 reads CASSQSDGQRKLFF. CDR3 sequence (DNA): TGCGCCAGCAGCCAATCGGACGGGCAGCGAAAACTGTTTTTT.

This chain joins TRBV24-1 and TRBJ2-3; D unresolved. The germline gives CDR1 KGHDR, CDR2 SFDVKD. V was pared by 7 bases and J by 1 base, with 11 bases between. The CDR3 covers 14 residues. The CDR3 reads CATSRSLGTDTQYF. The CDR3 bases are TGTGCCACCAGCCGGTCCCTGGGCACAGATACGCAGTATTTT.

This chain uses TRBV6-1 with TRBJ1-6; D possibly corresponds to TRBD1 (6 bases). Germline loops: CDR1 MNHNS, CDR2 SASEGT. The CDR3 consists of 14 residues. V was shortened by 7 bases and J by 8 bases, with 15 bases between the two germline ends. CDR3 protein: CASILTGGDSPLHF. The CDR3 nucleotides read TGTGCCAGCATTTTGACAGGCGGGGATTCACCCCTCCACTTT.

This clonotype was seen more than once but under ten times. The V gene is TRBV7-2, the J gene TRBJ2-2; no reliable D call. Germline values: CDR1 SGHTA, CDR2 FQGNSA. V was clipped by 6 bases and J by 6 bases, with 11 bases between them. This CDR3 has 13 amino acids. For the CDR3, the DNA is TGTGCCAGCAGTAACCAGTTCGCCGGGGAGCTGTTTTTT. Translation: CASSNQFAGELFF.

This clonotype was counted a few times. The chain has TRBV3-1 and TRBJ2-3; D tentatively reads TRBD1 or TRBD2 (5 bases each). Germline-derived CDR1 and CDR2 are LGHDT and YNNKEL (reference sequence). The CDR3 spans 13 residues. V was shortened by 2 bases and J by 11 bases, with 14 bases between the two germline ends. The CDR3: CASSQYGRGEQYF. DNA for the CDR3: TGTGCCAGCAGCCAATACGGACGAGGGGAGCAGTATTTT.

At least ten counts were recorded for this clonotype. The V call is TRBV24-1, the J call TRBJ2-1; D is undetermined. Germline values: CDR1 KGHDR, CDR2 SFDVKD. Trimming stripped 1 base from V and 9 bases from J, with 12 bases between. The length of the CDR3 is 14 residues. The CDR3 DNA follows: TGTGCCACCAGTGATTTCACGAAGGGTAGTGAGCAGTTCTTC. It encodes CATSDFTKGSEQFF.

The CDR3 DNA follows: TGTGCCAGCAGTTTATCTCAGGGTAGCGATGAGCAGTTCTTC. Protein sequence: CASSLSQGSDEQFF. V is TRBV28 and J is TRBJ2-1; D could derive from TRBD1 or TRBD2 (5 bases each). Germline V gene data show CDR1 as MDHEN and CDR2 as SYDVKM. Trimming cost V 1 base and J 8 bases, with 12 bases left between them. The CDR3 totals 14 residues.

This clonotype appeared a few times. The CDR3 region is CASSYMSLGTEAFF. DNA for the CDR3: TGTGCCAGCAGTTACATGAGCCTCGGGACTGAAGCTTTCTTT. The chain links TRBV6-5 to TRBJ1-1; D unresolved. CDR1 and CDR2 (germline): MNHEY, SVGAGI. Trimming took off 2 bases at V and 5 bases at J, with 12 bases between the two ends. The CDR3 totals 14 residues.

This clonotype appeared a few times. V gene TRBV6-5 combines with J gene TRBJ1-6; D perhaps matches TRBD1 (5 bases). Germline V gene sequence: CDR1 MNHEY, CDR2 SVGAGI. CDR3 length: 15 amino acids. Trimming took 8 bases from V and 8 from J, leaving 19 bases between them. The CDR3 is CASQLYGGLDSPLHF. The CDR3 DNA reads as TGTGCCAGCCAACTTTACGGGGGTTTGGATTCACCCCTCCACTTT.

This clonotype has a handful of counts. The rearrangement joins TRBV2 to TRBJ2-2; no firm D call. The CDR3 sequence is 13 residues long. Germline V gene lookup returns CDR1 SNHLY and CDR2 FYNNEI. Deletions cut 2 bases from V and 3 bases from J, with 4 bases between. CDR3 DNA: TGTGCCAGCAGTGAACTCCACACCGGGGAGCTGTTTTTT. Amino acids: CASSELHTGELFF.

The chain recombines TRBV6-6 with TRBJ2-3; 7 positions match TRBD2. CDR1 is MNHNY and CDR2 is SVGAGI in the germline V gene (reference sequence). V shed 5 bases and J 1 base; nucleotides not matched to a gene: 9. CDR3 length equals 16 residues. CDR3 DNA sequence: TGTGCCAGCAGTATCCGGACTAGGAGGGGCACAGATACGCAGTATTTT. Translated: CASSIRTRRGTDTQYF.

This clonotype occurred a few times. The chain recombines TRBV5-4 with TRBJ2-7, with TRBD1 matching 8 bases. The CDR3 has 14 amino acids. V shed 2 bases and J 4 bases; nucleotides not matched to a gene: 5. From germline, CDR1 is SGHNT and CDR2 YYREEE (reference sequence). CDR3 protein: CASSFSGQGYEQYV. The CDR3 nucleotides are TGTGCCAGCAGCTTTAGTGGACAGGGTTACGAGCAGTACGTC.

The chain links TRBV5-4 to TRBJ1-1, with 9 nucleotides matching TRBD1. There are 12 residues in the CDR3. The V and J ends lost 4 bases and 9 bases, in that order; junction bases with no gene match: 4. From germline, CDR1 is SGHNT and CDR2 YYREEE (reference sequence). The CDR3 DNA is TGTGCCAGCAGCGAAGGGACAGGGAAAGCTTTCTTT. Amino acids: CASSEGTGKAFF.

This clonotype appeared a few times. The rearrangement joins TRBV7-2 to TRBJ1-1; 10 positions agree with TRBD1. Germline CDR1 and CDR2: SGHTA and FQGNSA. The CDR3 sequence is 16 residues long. V gave up 4 bases and J gave up 0 bases; unmatched junction bases: 5. Here the CDR3 reads CASSSGQGIMNTEAFF. In DNA, the CDR3 is TGTGCCAGCAGCTCGGGACAGGGGATTATGAACACTGAAGCTTTCTTT. Full variable domain (outside the CDR3, taken from reference TRBV7-2 and TRBJ1-1): GAGVSQSPSNKVTEKGKDVELRCDPISGHTALYWYRQSLGQGLEFLIYFQGNSAPDKSGLPSDRFSAERTGGSVSTLTIQRTQQEDSAVYLCASSSGQGIMNTEAFFGQGTRLTVV.

This clonotype has more than one count but fewer than ten. The chain's CDR3 is CASSQSDSQSYEQYV. For the CDR3, the DNA is TGCGCCAGCAGCCAATCGGACAGCCAGAGCTACGAGCAGTACGTC. This chain connects TRBV4-1 to TRBJ2-7; D is possibly TRBD1 (6 bases). The CDR3 consists of 15 residues. CDR1 is MGHRA, CDR2 YSYEKL, per germline. Trimming cost V 2 bases and J 3 bases, with 14 bases left between them.

This clonotype turned up a few times. The rearrangement joins TRBV6-2 or TRBV6-3 to TRBJ2-3, with 9 nucleotides matching TRBD1. CDR1 MNHEY and CDR2 SVGEGT come from the germline V gene. This CDR3 spans 17 amino acids. The trim removed 0 bases at V and 0 bases at J, leaving 4 bases unmatched. CDR3 nucleotides: TGTGCCAGCAGTTACTCCACCGGGACAGGGAGCACAGATACGCAGTATTTT. Translation gives CASSYSTGTGSTDTQYF.

This clonotype was detected only a few times. The chain uses TRBV5-8 and TRBJ2-1, with TRBD2 identical over 9 bases. The germline gives CDR1 SGHTS, CDR2 YDEGEE. The CDR3 runs 15 residues. V trimming: 4 bases; J trimming: 6 bases; junction bases outside the gene matches: 8. The CDR3 is CASSTLAGRGNEQFF. Here the CDR3 DNA reads TGTGCCAGCAGCACTCTAGCGGGGCGGGGCAATGAGCAGTTCTTC.